This entry features one T cell receptor beta chain sequence. The data were taken from a study of OX40 agonist ivuxolimab in advanced cancers. Only in-frame clones appear in the TCRdb table, and some are missing; sequencing was by immunoSEQ multiplex PCR. The data show around 46,000 clones, approximately 80% seen once. People who had autoimmune disease history or systemic immunosuppression were excluded. This CDR3 contains 15 residues. Losses at the gene ends were 1 base for V and 5 bases for J; bases not matched to a gene: 5. Per the germline V gene, CDR1 is SGHNT and CDR2 is YYREEE (reference sequence).

The starting material was CD4+ or CD8+ T cells sorted from blood, obtained in a trial of the OX40 agonist ivuxolimab. The rearrangement joins TRBV5-4 to TRBJ2-5, with 10 bases lining up with TRBD2. The sequence was collected from an adult with an advanced solid tumor such as melanoma, head and neck, liver or kidney cancer. CDR3 region: CASSLSSGRPETQYF. CDR3 bases: TGTGCCAGCAGCTTGAGTAGCGGGAGGCCGGAGACCCAGTACTTC. Complete variable domain (other parts from reference TRBV5-4 and TRBJ2-5): ETGVTQSPTHLIKTRGQQVTLRCSSQSGHNTVSWYQQALGQGPQFIFQYYREEENGRGNFPPRFSGLQFPNYSSELNVNALELDDSALYLCASSLSSGRPETQYFGPGTRLLVL.